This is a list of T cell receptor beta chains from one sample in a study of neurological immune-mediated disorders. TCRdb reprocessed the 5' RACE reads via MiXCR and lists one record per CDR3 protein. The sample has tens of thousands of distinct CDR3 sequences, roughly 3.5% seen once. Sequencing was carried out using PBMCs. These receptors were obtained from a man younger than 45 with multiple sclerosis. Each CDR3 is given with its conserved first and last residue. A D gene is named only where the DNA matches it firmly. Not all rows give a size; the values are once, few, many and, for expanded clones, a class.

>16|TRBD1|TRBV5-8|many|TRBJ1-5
TGTGCCAGCAGCTTGAACAGGGGTGAAAGCAATCAGCCCCAGCATTTT
CASSLNRGESNQPQHF
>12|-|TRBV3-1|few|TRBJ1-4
TGTGCCAGCAGCCAAGACGCCGGAAGACTGTTTTTT
CASSQDAGRLFF
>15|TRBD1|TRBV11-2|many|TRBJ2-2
TGTGCCAGCAGCTTAATGAGGGGGCAAGGCGGGGAGCTGTTTTTT
CASSLMRGQGGELFF
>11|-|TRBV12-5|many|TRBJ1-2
TGTGCTAGTGGGACTGGCTATGGCTACACCTTC
CASGTGYGYTF
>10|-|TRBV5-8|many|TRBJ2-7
TGTGCCAGCAGCTTCGTCGGACAGTACTTC
CASSFVGQYF
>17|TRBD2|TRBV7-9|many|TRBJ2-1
TGTGCCAGCAGCTATACAAGCGCGGGAGGCTCCTACAATGAGCAGTTCTTC
CASSYTSAGGSYNEQFF
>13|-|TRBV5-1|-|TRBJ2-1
TGCGCCAGCAGCCGGCTACCTCGGAATGAGCAGTTCTTC
CASSRLPRNEQFF
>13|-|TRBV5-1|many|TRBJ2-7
TGCGCCAGCAGCTTCGCAGGGGCCTACGAGCAGTACTTC
CASSFAGAYEQYF
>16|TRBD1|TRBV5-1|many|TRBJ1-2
TGCGCCAGCAGCGTTGACCCGGGACAGTCTCACTATGGCTACACCTTC
CASSVDPGQSHYGYTF
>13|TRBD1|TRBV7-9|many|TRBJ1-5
TGTGCCAGCAGCTCGGGACAGGGGCAGCCCCAGCATTTT
CASSSGQGQPQHF
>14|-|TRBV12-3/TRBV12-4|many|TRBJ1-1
TGTGCCAGCAGTTTAGGTGCAGGCGGCGGTGAAGCTTTCTTT
CASSLGAGGGEAFF
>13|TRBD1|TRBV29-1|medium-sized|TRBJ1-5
TGCAGCGTGGGGGACAGGGAAGGTCAGCCCCAGCATTTT
CSVGDREGQPQHF
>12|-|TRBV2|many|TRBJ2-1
TGTGCCAGCAATACGGACGTGGATGTTCGGTTCTTC
CASNTDVDVRFF
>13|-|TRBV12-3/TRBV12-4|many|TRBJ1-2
TGTGCCAGCAGTGAAACCTGGACGGGAGGCTACACCTTC
CASSETWTGGYTF
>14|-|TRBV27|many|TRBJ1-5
TGTGCCAGCAGTGTGTTACGTAGCAATCAGCCCCAGCATTTT
CASSVLRSNQPQHF
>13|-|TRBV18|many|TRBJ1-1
TGTGCCAGCTCACGGGGCAGGAACACTGAAGCTTTCTTT
CASSRGRNTEAFF
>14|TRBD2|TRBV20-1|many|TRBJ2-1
TGCAGTGTCAAGACTAGCGGGAGAATGGGTGAGCAGTTCTTC
CSVKTSGRMGEQFF
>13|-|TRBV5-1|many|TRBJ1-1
TGCGCCAGCAGCTCCGGACAGTACACTGAAGCTTTCTTT
CASSSGQYTEAFF
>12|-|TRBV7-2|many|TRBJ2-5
TGTGCCAGCAGCTTAGATAAGGGGACCCAGTACTTC
CASSLDKGTQYF
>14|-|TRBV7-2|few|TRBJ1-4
TGTGCCAGCAGCTTACGGAAGGACCATGAAAAACTGTTTTTT
CASSLRKDHEKLFF
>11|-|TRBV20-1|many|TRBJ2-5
TGCAGTGCTAGAGACCAAGAGACCCAGTACTTC
CSARDQETQYF
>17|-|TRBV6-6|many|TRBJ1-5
TGTGCCAGCAGTTACCCCCAGGGCCATTATAGCAATCAGCCCCAGCATTTT
CASSYPQGHYSNQPQHF
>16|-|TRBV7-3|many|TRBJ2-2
TGTGCCAGCAGCTTAACGAGGTCAGCGAACACCGGGGAGCTGTTTTTT
CASSLTRSANTGELFF
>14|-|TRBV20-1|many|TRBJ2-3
TGCAGTGCCCAGGGGGGTTCTAGCACAGATACGCAGTATTTT
CSAQGGSSTDTQYF
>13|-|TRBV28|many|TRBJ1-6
TGTGCCAGCAGCCCCCACTATAATTCACCCCTCCACTTT
CASSPHYNSPLHF
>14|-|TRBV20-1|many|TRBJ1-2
TGCAGTGCTTCCTCGAGATCAAGCAGCTATGGCTACACCTTC
CSASSRSSSYGYTF
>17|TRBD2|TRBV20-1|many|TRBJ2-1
TGCAGTGCTAGATCAAATCGGGCTAGCGGGGGACTTGATGAGCAGTTCTTC
CSARSNRASGGLDEQFF
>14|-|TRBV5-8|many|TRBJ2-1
TGTGCCAGCAGCTTGGAGTACGCCGACAATGAGCAGTTCTTC
CASSLEYADNEQFF
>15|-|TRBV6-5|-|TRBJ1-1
TGTGCCAGCAAAAAATCTCAGGGCGCGAACACTGAAGCTTTCTTT
CASKKSQGANTEAFF
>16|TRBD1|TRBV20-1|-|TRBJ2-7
TGCAGTGCTAGTGGGACAGGGGGAGATATGAAGTACGAGCAGTACTTC
CSASGTGGDMKYEQYF
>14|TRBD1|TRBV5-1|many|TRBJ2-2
TGCGCCAGCAGCTTGACAGGGGGCGCCGGGGAGCTGTTTTTT
CASSLTGGAGELFF
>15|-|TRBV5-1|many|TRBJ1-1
TGCGCCAGCAGCGCCGACGGAGCCTTGAACACTGAAGCTTTCTTT
CASSADGALNTEAFF
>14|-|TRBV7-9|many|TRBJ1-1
TGTGCCAGCAGCTTACAAGGGGAGGACACTGAAGCTTTCTTT
CASSLQGEDTEAFF
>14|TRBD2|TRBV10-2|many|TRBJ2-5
TGCGCCAGCAGTGCTACTAGCGGGGGTGAGACCCAGTACTTC
CASSATSGGETQYF
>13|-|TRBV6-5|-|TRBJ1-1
TGTGCCAGCAGGATGACGGCGAACACTGAAGCTTTCTTT
CASRMTANTEAFF
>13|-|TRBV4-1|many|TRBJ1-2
TGCGCCAGCAGCCAAGCAGGGTACTATGGCTACACCTTC
CASSQAGYYGYTF
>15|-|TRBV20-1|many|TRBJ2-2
TGCAGTGCCACGGGACCACCCGCAGGTGCCGGGGAGCTGTTTTTT
CSATGPPAGAGELFF